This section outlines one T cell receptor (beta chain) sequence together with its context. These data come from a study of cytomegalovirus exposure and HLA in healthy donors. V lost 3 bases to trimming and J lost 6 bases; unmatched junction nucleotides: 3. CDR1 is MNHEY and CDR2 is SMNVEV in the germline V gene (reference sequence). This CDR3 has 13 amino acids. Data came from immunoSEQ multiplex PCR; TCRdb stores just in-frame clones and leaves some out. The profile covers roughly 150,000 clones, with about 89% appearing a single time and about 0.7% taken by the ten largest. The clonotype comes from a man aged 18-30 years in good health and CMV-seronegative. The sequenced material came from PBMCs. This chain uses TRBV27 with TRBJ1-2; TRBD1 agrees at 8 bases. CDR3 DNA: TGTGCCAGCAGTTTTTACAGGGGGGATGGCTACACCTTC. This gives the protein CASSFYRGDGYTF.